These 23 T cell receptor beta chains came from one sample sequenced in a study of CD8+ T cells in alopecia areata. In each case, RNA was isolated and then reverse transcribed into cDNA as the sequencing template. TCRdb's table, derived via immunoSEQ multiplex PCR, lists solely in-frame clones and lacks some. This sample has more than 200,000 clones, with more than 55% found just once. Treatment meaning: oral pan-JAK inhibitor, 5-10 mg twice daily. The source was CD4+ T cells sorted from blood, collected at roughly week 45, from a patient treated with tofacitinib. The receptor set was obtained from a human donor with alopecia areata.

The chain recombines TRBV29-1 with TRBJ1-1; D unclear. This CDR3 spans 13 amino acids. Looked up from germline, CDR1 is SQVTM and CDR2 is ANQGSEA. The V and J ends lost 6 bases and 0 bases respectively, with 11 bases between them. CDR3 sequence (DNA): TGCAGCGTCCGCGTGGCTTTGAACACTGAAGCTTTCTTT. Its translation: CSVRVALNTEAFF.

The chain links TRBV7-2 to TRBJ1-6; maybe TRBD1 (6 bases). In germline, CDR1 is SGHTA, CDR2 FQGNSA. Trimming cost V 3 bases and J 7 bases, with 10 bases left between them. The CDR3 extends over 14 amino acids. The CDR3 loop reads CASSLGGRNSPLHF. The CDR3 DNA follows: TGTGCCAGCAGCTTGGGGGGGCGAAATTCACCCCTCCACTTT. Supplemented by reference TRBV7-2 and TRBJ1-6, the full variable domain reads GAGVSQSPSNKVTEKGKDVELRCDPISGHTALYWYRQSLGQGLEFLIYFQGNSAPDKSGLPSDRFSAERTGGSVSTLTIQRTQQEDSAVYLCASSLGGRNSPLHFGNGTRLTVT.

The V gene is TRBV30, the J gene TRBJ2-7; tentative D call: TRBD1 (6 bases). The germline CDR1 and CDR2 sequences are GTSNPN and SVGIG (reference sequence). Trimming took off 3 bases at V and 12 bases at J, with 21 bases between the two ends. CDR3 length: 13 residues. Here the CDR3 reads CAWSPSGHLLVYF. Here the CDR3 DNA reads TGTGCCTGGAGCCCCTCGGGACATCTACTCGTGTACTTC. Looking up the rest from reference TRBV30 and TRBJ2-7 gives the full variable domain: SQTIHQWPATLVQPVGSPLSLECTVEGTSNPNLYWYRQAAGRGLQLLFYSVGIGQISSEVPQNLSASRPQDRQFILSSKKLLLSDSGFYLCAWSPSGHLLVYFGPGTRLTVT.

This chain joins TRBV29-1 and TRBJ1-6, with 10 positions matching TRBD1. CDR1 is SQVTM and CDR2 is ANQGSEA in the germline V gene. This CDR3 has 14 residues. Trimming removed 6 bases from V and 7 bases from J; junction bases left unmatched: 6. The CDR3 sequence is CSVRDRGPNSPLHF. In DNA form, the CDR3 reads TGCAGCGTCCGGGACAGGGGCCCCAATTCACCCCTCCACTTT.

The CDR3 DNA follows: TGCGCCAGCAGCCTGGTGACTGGACAGGGTCTAAATGAGCAGTTCTTC. It translates to CASSLVTGQGLNEQFF. The V call is TRBV5-1, the J call TRBJ2-1; TRBD1 agrees at 8 bases. Looked up from germline, CDR1 is SGHRS and CDR2 is YFSETQ. The CDR3 has 16 residues. Losses at the gene ends were 4 bases for V and 7 bases for J; bases not matched to a gene: 13.

This clone was detected only once. The rearrangement joins TRBV5-1 to TRBJ2-7; D not resolved. Germline CDR1 and CDR2: SGHRS and YFSETQ. V dropped 8 bases and J dropped 7 bases, with 16 bases sitting between them. The CDR3 is 12 residues long. The CDR3 bases are TGCGCCAGGACGAAGTATAAGGTGGAGCAGTACTTC. Residues: CARTKYKVEQYF.

This clone was counted at least ten times. The V and J genes are TRBV5-1 and TRBJ1-4; D ambiguous. This CDR3 comprises 14 residues. Trimming left V 4 bases short and J 4 bases short, with 11 bases between. Germline lookup yields CDR1 SGHRS and CDR2 YFSETQ. Here the CDR3 DNA reads TGCGCCAGCAGCAAGGACGGATATAATGAAAAACTGTTTTTT. It codes for CASSKDGYNEKLFF.

The V gene is TRBV5-1, the J gene TRBJ1-1; D unresolved. Germline-derived CDR1 and CDR2 are SGHRS and YFSETQ. Trimming stripped 0 bases from V and 6 bases from J, with 3 bases between. This CDR3 has 11 amino acids. Here the CDR3 reads CASSLGAEAFF. CDR3 nucleotides: TGCGCCAGCAGCTTGGGGGCTGAAGCTTTCTTT.

V gene TRBV29-1 combines with J gene TRBJ2-5, with D maybe TRBD2 (6 bases). The CDR3 contains 14 residues. Germline assignment: CDR1 SQVTM and CDR2 ANQGSEA. The V and J ends lost 0 bases and 4 bases respectively, with 12 bases between them. This chain's CDR3 is CSVEDLRRGETQYF. In DNA form, the CDR3 reads TGCAGCGTTGAAGATCTTCGGCGGGGAGAGACCCAGTACTTC.

This clone was recorded many times. The gene calls are TRBV19 and TRBJ2-3; D is uncertain. Germline V CDR1 and CDR2: LNHDA, SQIVND (reference sequence). V lost 1 base to trimming and J lost 1 base, with 6 bases between them. The CDR3 runs 14 residues. The DNA for the CDR3 is TGTGCCAGTAGTATAGGGGATCGCACAGATACGCAGTATTTT. Translating it yields CASSIGDRTDTQYF.

This sequence joins TRBV9 and TRBJ2-3, with 11 nucleotides matching TRBD2. Looked up from germline, CDR1 is SGDLS and CDR2 is YYNGEE. V lost 0 bases, J lost 3 bases, and 15 bases stayed unmatched. The CDR3 contains 20 residues. CDR3: CASSVVGTSGSEWRTDTQYF. The CDR3 region has the DNA TGTGCCAGCAGCGTAGTAGGGACTAGCGGTTCCGAGTGGCGGACAGATACGCAGTATTTT. Full variable domain (remainder filled in from reference TRBV9 and TRBJ2-3): DSGVTQTPKHLITATGQRVTLRCSPRSGDLSVYWYQQSLDQGLQFLIQYYNGEERAKGNILERFSAQQFPDLHSELNLSSLELGDSALYFCASSVVGTSGSEWRTDTQYFGPGTRLTVL.

To note about this clone: Other DNA sequences from this sample encode an identical CDR3 as well. CDR3 bases: TGCAGCGTTGAAAGGCGGTTGAACACTGAAGCTTTCTTT. As protein: CSVERRLNTEAFF. The rearrangement links TRBV29-1 to TRBJ1-1; D ambiguous. Germline values: CDR1 SQVTM, CDR2 ANQGSEA. This CDR3 comprises 13 residues. V shed 2 bases and J shed 0 bases, with 7 bases lying between them. Supplemented by reference TRBV29-1 and TRBJ1-1, the full variable domain reads SAVISQKPSRDICQRGTSLTIQCQVDSQVTMMFWYRQQPGQSLTLIATANQGSEATYESGFVIDKFPISRPNLTFSTLTVSNMSPEDSSIYLCSVERRLNTEAFFGQGTRLTVV.

Here the CDR3 reads CASSKEVGDGYTF. The CDR3, as DNA: TGCGCCAGCAGCAAGGAGGTCGGGGATGGCTACACCTTC. The chain uses TRBV4-3 and TRBJ1-2, with D unresolved. This CDR3 is 13 amino acids long. Trimming took 5 bases from V and 6 from J, leaving 13 bases between them. Germline CDR1 reads LGHNA; CDR2 reads YSLEER.

The genes are TRBV15 and TRBJ2-3, with D hard to call. CDR1 LNHNV and CDR2 YYDKDF come from the germline V gene (reference sequence). This CDR3 comprises 14 residues. Trimming pared 2 bases from V and 0 bases from J, leaving 6 bases between. CDR3 residues: CATSRPSSTDTQYF. The CDR3, as DNA: TGTGCCACCAGCAGACCTTCTAGCACAGATACGCAGTATTTT.

The CDR3 bases are TGCAGCGTTGCAAAGGGGGCGGAGAATCAGCCCCAGCATTTT. Encoded protein: CSVAKGAENQPQHF. J is TRBJ1-5 and V is TRBV29-1; 7 bases align to TRBD1. Germline V CDR1 and CDR2: SQVTM, ANQGSEA. The CDR3 contains 14 residues. After removal of 4 bases from V and 4 bases from J, the junction contained 7 bases not matched to a gene. Full variable domain (outside the CDR3, taken from reference TRBV29-1 and TRBJ1-5): SAVISQKPSRDICQRGTSLTIQCQVDSQVTMMFWYRQQPGQSLTLIATANQGSEATYESGFVIDKFPISRPNLTFSTLTVSNMSPEDSSIYLCSVAKGAENQPQHFGDGTRLSIL.

This clone was observed a few times. The rearrangement uses TRBV29-1 and TRBJ2-5; TRBD1 matches at 7 bases. Unmatched junction bases numbered 7, after V lost 5 bases and J lost 4 bases. The germline V gene encodes CDR1 SQVTM and CDR2 ANQGSEA. The CDR3 runs 13 residues. The CDR3 nucleotides read TGCAGCGTTCACAGGGGCTCCGGAGAGACCCAGTACTTC. Translation gives CSVHRGSGETQYF.

V usage is TRBV5-1 and J usage is TRBJ2-5; D uncertain. CDR1 is SGHRS, CDR2 YFSETQ, per germline. V lost 0 bases and J 5 bases, leaving 5 bases between the germline ends. CDR3 length equals 12 residues. The DNA for the CDR3 is TGCGCCAGCAGCTTGGGCTCCGAGACCCAGTACTTC. This gives the protein CASSLGSETQYF.

J is TRBJ1-2 and V is TRBV25-1; D unresolved. Germline CDR1 and CDR2: MGHDK and SYGVNS. The CDR3 covers 14 residues. V gave up 1 base and J gave up 8 bases, with 14 bases separating them. DNA for the CDR3: TGTGCCAGCAGTGAATTAGTCAGCATGTCGGGCTACACCTTC. Its translation: CASSELVSMSGYTF.

The chain employs TRBV7-3 and TRBJ2-1, with D possibly being TRBD2 (5 bases). V dropped 2 bases and J dropped 8 bases, with 10 bases sitting between them. Germline V CDR1 and CDR2: SGHTA, FQGTGA. There are 13 residues in the CDR3. The CDR3 protein is CASSLARVDEQFF. In DNA, the CDR3 is TGTGCCAGCAGCTTAGCGAGGGTGGATGAGCAGTTCTTC.

The rearrangement links TRBV29-1 to TRBJ1-1; perhaps TRBD1 as D (5 bases). Germline V gene lookup returns CDR1 SQVTM and CDR2 ANQGSEA. This CDR3 is 13 amino acids long. V was shortened by 7 bases and J by 1 base, with 13 bases between the two germline ends. The CDR3 region is CSAEPRANTEAFF. The CDR3 coding sequence is TGCAGCGCCGAGCCCAGGGCGAACACTGAAGCTTTCTTT. Full variable domain (missing parts from reference TRBV29-1 and TRBJ1-1): SAVISQKPSRDICQRGTSLTIQCQVDSQVTMMFWYRQQPGQSLTLIATANQGSEATYESGFVIDKFPISRPNLTFSTLTVSNMSPEDSSIYLCSAEPRANTEAFFGQGTRLTVV.

The chain couples TRBV6-6 to TRBJ1-6; D not certain. The CDR3 covers 15 residues. Trimming removed 8 bases at V and 2 bases at J, with 13 bases between. The V gene's germline CDR1 is MNHNY and CDR2 SVGAGI (reference sequence). The CDR3 bases are TGTGCCAGCTCCATCGGCCAGGCCTATAATTCACCCCTCCACTTT. Its protein is CASSIGQAYNSPLHF.

This rearrangement joins TRBV7-9 to TRBJ1-1, with a possible D match to TRBD1 (6 bases). The CDR3 spans 16 residues. V was shortened by 1 base and J by 0 bases, with 12 bases between the two germline ends. Germline CDR1 is SEHNR and CDR2 is FQNEAQ (reference sequence). This chain's CDR3 is CASSLELGGLNTEAFF. CDR3 nucleotide sequence: TGTGCCAGCAGCTTAGAGCTAGGGGGTTTGAACACTGAAGCTTTCTTT.

The chain combines TRBV6-6 with TRBJ1-1; 8 bases are a match to TRBD1. CDR1 is MNHNY and CDR2 is SVGAGI in the germline V gene (reference sequence). V lost 4 bases and J lost 8; bases outside the gene matches: 3. CDR3 length: 12 residues. The CDR3 DNA reads as TGTGCCAGCAGTTTACAGGGGGGAGAAGCTTTCTTT. Its translation is CASSLQGGEAFF.